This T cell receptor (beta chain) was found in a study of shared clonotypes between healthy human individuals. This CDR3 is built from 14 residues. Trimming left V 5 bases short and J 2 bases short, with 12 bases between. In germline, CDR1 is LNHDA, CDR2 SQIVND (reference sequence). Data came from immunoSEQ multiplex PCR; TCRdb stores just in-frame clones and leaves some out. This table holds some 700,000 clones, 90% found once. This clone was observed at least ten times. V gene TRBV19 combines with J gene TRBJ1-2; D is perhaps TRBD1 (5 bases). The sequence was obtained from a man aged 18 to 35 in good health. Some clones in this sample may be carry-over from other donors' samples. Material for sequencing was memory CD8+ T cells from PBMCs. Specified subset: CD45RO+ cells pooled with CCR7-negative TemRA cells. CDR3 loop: CASSGRGDNYGYTF. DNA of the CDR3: TGTGCCAGTAGTGGACGGGGGGACAACTATGGCTACACCTTC.